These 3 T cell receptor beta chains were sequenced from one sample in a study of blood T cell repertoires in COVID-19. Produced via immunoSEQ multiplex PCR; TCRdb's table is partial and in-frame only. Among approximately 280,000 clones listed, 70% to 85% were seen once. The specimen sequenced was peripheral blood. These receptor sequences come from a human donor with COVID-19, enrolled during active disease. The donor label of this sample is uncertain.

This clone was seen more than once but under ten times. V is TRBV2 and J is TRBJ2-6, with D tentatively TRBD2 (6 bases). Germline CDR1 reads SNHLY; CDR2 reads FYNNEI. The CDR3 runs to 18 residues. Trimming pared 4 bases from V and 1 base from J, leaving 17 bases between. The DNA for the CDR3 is TGTGCCAGCAGTGGGCCTAGCGCAGCCGCTTCTGGGGCCAACGTCCTGACTTTC. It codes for CASSGPSAAASGANVLTF.

The CDR3 DNA reads TGTGCCAGCAGCATTCTAGCGGGAGGTGTAGGCGAGCAGTACTTC. Its protein is CASSILAGGVGEQYF. The J gene is TRBJ2-7, the V gene TRBV7-3; 11 positions match TRBD2. CDR1 and CDR2 (germline): SGHTA, FQGTGA. After removal of 5 bases from V and 6 bases from J, the junction contained 9 bases not matched to a gene. The CDR3 loop spans 15 amino acids.

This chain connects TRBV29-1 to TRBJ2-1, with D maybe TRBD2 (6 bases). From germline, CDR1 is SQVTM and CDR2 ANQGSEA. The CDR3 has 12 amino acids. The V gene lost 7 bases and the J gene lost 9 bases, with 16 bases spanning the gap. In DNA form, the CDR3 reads TGCAGCGGGCGGGACTTCCGTCTTGAGCAGTTCTTC. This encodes CSGRDFRLEQFF.